This T cell receptor (beta chain) originates from a study of regulatory T cells in long-lasting Graves disease. This clonotype was counted at least ten times. Its antigen is not identified. Germline V gene data show CDR1 as MNHNS and CDR2 as SASEGT. V shed 6 bases and J shed 1 base, with 13 bases lying between them. The CDR3 covers 15 residues. With iRepertoire HTBI primers and Arm-PCR of CDR3 regions, TCR beta libraries were built. Study processing details: The study identified more than 55 TRBV and 11 to 15 TRBJ segments across samples. In TCRdb, the multiplex PCR reads were re-called with MiXCR into one record per CDR3 protein. TCRdb's processing, not the authors', yielded these V and J calls. The sample includes around 400,000 distinct CDR3 sequences, around 15% of them seen just once. General study results and limits: Examination was confined to peripheral blood, excluding thyroid tissue. Repertoires from persistent disease leaned toward TRBV28, TRBJ1-2 and TRBJ2-5.

This sample's time point: newly diagnosed GD, antithyroid drugs for less than 3 months. Scientists built the TCR library using RNA that was extracted from PBMCs. Those enrolled as patients came out of an endocrinology department in Xi'an, China. This specimen consisted of peripheral blood mononuclear cells (PBMCs), obtained at new diagnosis, from a patient treated with antithyroid drugs. This chain connects TRBV6-1 to TRBJ1-5; D call uncertain. This receptor was obtained from a female donor with Graves disease. The CDR3, as DNA: TGTGCCAGCAGCGTCCCCCGTGGGAGCAATCAGCCCCAGCATTTT. Translated: CASSVPRGSNQPQHF.